This section outlines one T cell receptor (beta chain) sequence together with its context. Its antigen is undetermined. Clones were sequenced by immunoSEQ multiplex PCR, and TCRdb holds only the in-frame ones, with some missing. Of some 55,000 clones in the sample, roughly 85% were seen once. The germline V gene encodes CDR1 SGHNT and CDR2 YYREEE (reference sequence). The CDR3 spans 15 residues. V dropped 1 base and J dropped 5; count of bases not matched to a gene: 8. This record comes from a study of Tregs in tolerant kidney transplant recipients. Regarding the study as a whole: No direct test of biological reproducibility was done here. Expanding Tregs on activated donor B cells appeared to best identify donor-specific TCRbeta clones.

Unstimulated regulatory T cells (CD4+CD25+CD127-), CD4+CD25- non-regulatory cells, CD4 and CD8 cells were FACS-sorted from thawed PBMCs. This clonotype was sampled from a human donor who received a combined kidney and bone marrow transplant. The sample was Tregs from blood, taken before the transplant. The chain couples TRBV5-4 to TRBJ2-5; 7 nucleotides match TRBD1. The CDR3 DNA reads as TGTGCCAGCAGCTTGTTACCAGGGGGTGTGGAGACCCAGTACTTC. The encoded protein is CASSLLPGGVETQYF.